Listed below are T cell receptor beta chains from one sample, sequenced in a study of T cell responses to AZD1222 COVID-19 vaccine. The assay was immunoSEQ multiplex PCR, and TCRdb's table has in-frame clones only and misses some. The sample lists 80,000 to 100,000 clones; 87% were seen once. This sample comprised peripheral blood, obtained 28 days after the second AZD1222 dose. These receptors originate from an adult who received the AZD1222 COVID-19 vaccine. Each CDR3 is given with its conserved first and last residue. Fields, in order: V gene, clone size, D gene, J gene, CDR3 protein, CDR3 DNA. D genes are given only for firm matches. Clone size, where shown, is once, few, many, or a class for clones that have expanded.

TRBV7-9	NA	NA	TRBJ2-7	CASSLAGLTYEQYF	TGTGCCAGCAGCTTAGCAGGGCTGACCTACGAGCAGTACTTC
TRBV6-6	NA	NA	TRBJ2-2	CASSWQGRYTGELFF	TGTGCCAGCAGTTGGCAGGGGAGGTACACCGGGGAGCTGTTTTTT
TRBV12-3/TRBV12-4	NA	TRBD1	TRBJ1-2	CASSTGANYGYTF	TGTGCCAGCAGTACAGGGGCTAACTATGGCTACACCTTC
TRBV14	NA	TRBD2	TRBJ2-3	CASSKGLAGPLSTDTQYF	TGTGCCAGCAGCAAGGGACTAGCGGGGCCATTAAGCACAGATACGCAGTATTTT
TRBV18	NA	NA	TRBJ1-3	CASSPAGGGHSGNTIYF	TGTGCCAGCTCACCAGCGGGGGGGGGCCACTCTGGAAACACCATATATTTT
TRBV10-3	NA	NA	TRBJ2-7	CAIGVIDSEQYF	TGTGCCATCGGGGTAATAGATTCGGAGCAGTACTTC
TRBV7-9	NA	NA	TRBJ1-2	CASSLGQGNGYTF	TGTGCCAGCAGCTTAGGGCAGGGTAATGGCTACACCTTC
TRBV7-2	NA	TRBD2	TRBJ2-7	CASSPGLAGAYFYEQYF	TGTGCCAGCAGCCCGGGACTAGCGGGGGCCTACTTCTACGAGCAGTACTTC
TRBV19	once	NA	TRBJ1-2	CASRTERAYGYTF	TGTGCCAGTAGGACCGAAAGGGCCTATGGCTACACCTTC
TRBV5-1	NA	NA	TRBJ1-5	CASSLNGQPQHF	TGCGCCAGCAGCTTGAACGGTCAGCCCCAGCATTTT
TRBV5-1	NA	NA	TRBJ1-3	CASSSGGAAGNTIYF	TGCGCCAGCAGCTCCGGGGGGGCGGCTGGAAACACCATATATTTT
TRBV4-3	NA	NA	TRBJ1-4	CASSQDRVGEKLFF	TGCGCCAGCAGCCAAGATAGGGTCGGGGAAAAACTGTTTTTT
TRBV28	NA	NA	TRBJ1-1	CASSRPGSGLTTEAFF	TGTGCCAGCAGTCGACCGGGGTCGGGCTTGACCACTGAAGCTTTCTTT
TRBV11-3	NA	NA	TRBJ1-1	CASSSPGGAEAFF	TGTGCCAGCAGCTCCCCCGGGGGAGCTGAAGCTTTCTTT
TRBV5-4	NA	NA	TRBJ1-2	CASSSDGYTF	TGTGCCAGCAGCTCGGATGGCTACACCTTC
TRBV19	NA	TRBD1	TRBJ2-6	CASSPLDRGLSGANVLTF	TGTGCCAGTAGTCCCCTCGACAGGGGGCTCTCTGGGGCCAACGTCCTGACTTTC
TRBV7-2	once	NA	TRBJ2-7	CASSHKHGYEQYF	TGTGCCAGCAGCCACAAGCATGGTTACGAGCAGTACTTC
TRBV27	NA	TRBD2	TRBJ2-1	CASSFPGLAGGNEQFF	TGTGCCAGCAGTTTCCCTGGTCTAGCGGGGGGGAATGAGCAGTTCTTC
TRBV28	few	NA	TRBJ2-1	CASSISGFSRGYNEQFF	TGTGCCAGCAGCATCTCAGGGTTCTCGCGTGGATACAATGAGCAGTTCTTC
TRBV11-2	NA	NA	TRBJ1-2	CASPNAGARGYTF	TGTGCCAGCCCCAATGCGGGGGCGAGGGGCTACACCTTC
TRBV11-2	once	TRBD1	TRBJ2-1	CASSLETGTGRFF	TGTGCCAGCAGCTTAGAGACCGGGACAGGGAGGTTCTTC
TRBV10-3	NA	NA	TRBJ1-2	CAISGGGNSNYGYTF	TGTGCCATCAGTGGGGGGGGGAATTCTAACTATGGCTACACCTTC
TRBV9	NA	TRBD2	TRBJ2-7	CASSVGIAGEQYF	TGTGCCAGCAGCGTGGGCATAGCGGGGGAGCAGTACTTC
TRBV5-4	NA	NA	TRBJ2-2	CASSFLPGELFF	TGTGCCAGCAGCTTTTTGCCCGGGGAGCTGTTTTTT
TRBV19	NA	TRBD1	TRBJ2-7	CASSILGTGGVEQYF	TGTGCCAGTAGTATTTTGGGGACAGGGGGCGTCGAGCAGTACTTC
TRBV18	NA	NA	TRBJ1-3	CASSPQGQRGGNTIYF	TGTGCCAGCTCACCACAGGGGCAAAGAGGTGGAAACACCATATATTTT
TRBV19	NA	NA	TRBJ1-5	CASSPRDNRPSRNQPQHF	TGTGCCAGTAGTCCTAGGGACAATCGTCCCAGTCGCAATCAGCCCCAGCATTTT
TRBV7-3	NA	NA	TRBJ2-7	CASSSITGKQYF	TGTGCCAGCAGCTCAATCACCGGGAAGCAGTACTTC
TRBV28	NA	NA	TRBJ1-1	CASREGGGRHTEAFF	TGTGCCAGCAGAGAGGGAGGAGGGCGGCACACTGAAGCTTTCTTT
TRBV7-9	NA	TRBD1	TRBJ1-5	CASSHGWGQGFNQPQHF	TGTGCCAGCAGTCACGGATGGGGACAGGGGTTCAATCAGCCCCAGCATTTT
TRBV19	NA	TRBD1	TRBJ1-2	CASYPGGAWYGYTF	TGTGCCAGCTACCCAGGGGGCGCCTGGTATGGCTACACCTTC
TRBV25-1	NA	TRBD1	TRBJ2-5	CASSPHTGQGTETQYF	TGTGCCAGCAGTCCCCACACGGGACAGGGGACAGAGACCCAGTACTTC
TRBV9	NA	TRBD1	TRBJ2-6	CASSPSDRVSSGANVLTF	TGTGCCAGCAGTCCGAGCGACAGGGTTAGCTCTGGGGCCAACGTCCTGACTTTC
TRBV6-5	NA	TRBD1	TRBJ1-2	CASRGPGQGASTF	TGTGCCAGCAGGGGACCGGGACAGGGGGCGAGCACCTTC
TRBV24-1	NA	NA	TRBJ2-5	CATSDPTGPQETQYF	TGTGCCACCAGTGATCCGACAGGACCTCAAGAGACCCAGTACTTC
TRBV12-3/TRBV12-4	few	TRBD1	TRBJ2-1	CASSTTGVIQFF	TGTGCCAGCAGCACGACAGGGGTGATACAGTTCTTC
TRBV15	NA	NA	TRBJ1-1	CATSRSRGDPLNTEAFF	TGTGCCACCAGCAGATCACGGGGGGACCCCTTGAACACTGAAGCTTTCTTT
TRBV6-2/TRBV6-3	NA	NA	TRBJ1-5	CASSYSSSQGSLGNQPQHF	TGTGCCAGCAGTTACTCGAGTAGTCAAGGGTCTCTTGGCAATCAGCCCCAGCATTTT
TRBV4-1	few	TRBD2	TRBJ2-2	CASSHRGLAGNTGELFF	TGCGCCAGCAGCCATAGGGGACTAGCGGGGAACACCGGGGAGCTGTTTTTT
TRBV7-8	NA	TRBD1	TRBJ1-2	CASSQRTGTGIYGYTF	TGTGCCAGCAGCCAACGGACGGGGACAGGGATTTATGGCTACACCTTC
TRBV7-3	once	TRBD2	TRBJ2-2	CASSPRVGTSGAATNTGELFF	TGTGCCAGCAGCCCAAGGGTGGGGACTAGCGGCGCTGCGACCAACACCGGGGAGCTGTTTTTT
TRBV28	NA	NA	TRBJ1-2	CASSSHEAGDGYTF	TGTGCCAGCAGTTCTCATGAGGCAGGGGATGGCTACACCTTC
TRBV28	NA	NA	TRBJ2-5	CASSSNPSGAGKTQYF	TGTGCCAGCAGTTCGAACCCCAGTGGGGCCGGGAAGACCCAGTACTTC
TRBV10-3	NA	NA	TRBJ1-2	CAISDRQLQGGYTF	TGTGCCATCAGTGACCGCCAGCTCCAGGGAGGCTACACCTTC
TRBV5-4	NA	NA	TRBJ2-5	CASSSGRQRTKETQYF	TGTGCCAGCAGCTCCGGCCGACAGCGGACAAAAGAGACCCAGTACTTC